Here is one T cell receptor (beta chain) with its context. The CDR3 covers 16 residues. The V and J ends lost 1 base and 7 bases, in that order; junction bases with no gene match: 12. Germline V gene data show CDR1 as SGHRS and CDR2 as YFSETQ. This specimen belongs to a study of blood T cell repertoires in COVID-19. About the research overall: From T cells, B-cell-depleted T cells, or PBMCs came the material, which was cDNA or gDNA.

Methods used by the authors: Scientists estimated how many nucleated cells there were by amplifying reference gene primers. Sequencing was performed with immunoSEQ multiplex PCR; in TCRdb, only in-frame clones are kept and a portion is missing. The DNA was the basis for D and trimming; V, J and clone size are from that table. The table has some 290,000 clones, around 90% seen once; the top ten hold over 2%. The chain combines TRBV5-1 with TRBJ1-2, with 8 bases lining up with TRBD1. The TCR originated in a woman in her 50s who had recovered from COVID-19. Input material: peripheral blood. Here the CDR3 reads CASSLFPSDRDGGYTF. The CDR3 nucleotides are TGCGCCAGCAGCTTGTTTCCCTCGGACAGGGACGGTGGCTACACCTTC.